Listed here are 25 T cell receptor beta chains from one sample, sequenced in a study of OX40 agonist ivuxolimab in advanced cancers. Sequenced by immunoSEQ multiplex PCR; TCRdb stores in-frame clones only, minus some. The table shows approximately 35,000 clones, with roughly 89% occurring only once. The source was CD4+ or CD8+ T cells sorted from blood, collected in a trial of the OX40 agonist ivuxolimab. Receptors were obtained from an adult with an advanced solid tumor such as melanoma, head and neck, liver or kidney cancer.

The chain carries TRBV6-4 and TRBJ2-2, with 9 nucleotides matching TRBD1. Germline assignment: CDR1 MRHNA and CDR2 SNTAGT. The CDR3 totals 15 residues. Losses at the gene ends were 6 bases for V and 3 bases for J; bases not matched to a gene: 5. Here the CDR3 reads CASSEGQGDTGELFF. The CDR3 region has the DNA TGTGCCAGCAGCGAGGGACAGGGAGACACCGGGGAGCTGTTTTTT.

This chain joins TRBV6-5 and TRBJ1-1; no clear D gene. The CDR3 covers 13 residues. Germline CDR1 reads MNHEY; CDR2 reads SVGAGI. V shed 2 bases and J shed 1 base, with 5 bases lying between them. The chain's CDR3 is CASSYVKNTEAFF. CDR3 DNA sequence: TGTGCCAGCAGTTACGTTAAGAACACTGAAGCTTTCTTT.

The chain couples TRBV15 to TRBJ1-2; maybe TRBD1 (5 bases). Deletions cut 7 bases from V and 6 bases from J, with 24 bases between. CDR1 and CDR2 from the germline V gene are LNHNV and YYDKDF (reference sequence). This CDR3 region has 16 residues. CDR3 bases: TGTGCCACCATTATCTTATTCAGCGGCAGGGTTAATGGCTACACCTTC. Translating gives CATIILFSGRVNGYTF.

V usage is TRBV27 and J usage is TRBJ2-2, with D hard to call. CDR3 length: 12 amino acids. Germline loops: CDR1 MNHEY, CDR2 SMNVEV (reference sequence). The germline V and J ends were trimmed by 1 base and 7 bases, with 4 bases remaining between them. The CDR3 region is CASSLLGGELFF. CDR3 bases: TGTGCCAGCAGTTTATTGGGCGGGGAGCTGTTTTTT.

This rearrangement joins TRBV19 to TRBJ1-1; no firm D call. The germline gives CDR1 LNHDA, CDR2 SQIVND (reference sequence). The V end lost 7 bases, the J end lost 2 bases, and 11 bases lay between the germline ends. The CDR3 is 13 amino acids. The CDR3 loop reads CASNIRANTEAFF. The CDR3 DNA sequence: TGTGCCAGTAACATCCGGGCAAACACTGAAGCTTTCTTT.

This chain joins TRBV10-2 and TRBJ2-7, with TRBD1 matching 8 bases. The V segment lost 6 bases and the J segment 7 bases; nucleotides outside the gene matches: 11. CDR1 and CDR2 from the germline V gene are WSHSY and SAAADI. The CDR3 length is 14 residues. Here the CDR3 DNA reads TGCGCCAGCAGCGAAGGACAGGGCGTGGGAGAGCAGTACTTC. This gives the protein CASSEGQGVGEQYF.

The CDR3 is CASSPRGTYEQYF. DNA of the CDR3: TGTGCCAGCAGCCCCAGGGGAACCTACGAGCAGTACTTC. This chain links TRBV9 with TRBJ2-7; D is possibly TRBD1 (6 bases). Trimming cost V 4 bases and J 2 bases, with 10 bases left between them. The CDR3 consists of 13 residues. CDR1 and CDR2 from the germline V gene are SGDLS and YYNGEE.

This chain joins TRBV19 and TRBJ2-1; the match to TRBD2 covers 10 bases. J lost 5 bases, V lost 4 bases, and 5 bases had no gene match. Germline V lookup: CDR1 LNHDA, CDR2 SQIVND (reference sequence). The CDR3 spans 15 residues. The CDR3 here is CASSKTSGFNNEQFF. As DNA, the CDR3 is TGTGCCAGTAGTAAGACTAGCGGGTTCAACAATGAGCAGTTCTTC.

This sequence joins TRBV2 and TRBJ2-2; possibly TRBD1 for D (6 bases). Per germline, CDR1 SNHLY and CDR2 FYNNEI. This CDR3 has 15 residues. The V end lost 5 bases, the J end lost 7 bases, and 17 bases lay between the germline ends. The CDR3 coding sequence is TGTGCCAGCAGTTGGTCAGGGGAGACCGGCGGGGAGCTGTTTTTT. It codes for CASSWSGETGGELFF.

In its sample, this clone ranks as medium-sized. The chain combines TRBV14 with TRBJ1-5; no firm D call. The V end lost 3 bases, the J end lost 2 bases, and 20 bases lay between the germline ends. The V gene's germline CDR1 is SGHDN and CDR2 FVKESK. This CDR3 has 18 amino acids. CDR3 sequence (DNA): TGTGCCAGCAGCCAGGGGTGGCAGTCTAACTTAGGCAATCAGCCCCAGCATTTT. As protein: CASSQGWQSNLGNQPQHF.

The chain couples TRBV7-8 to TRBJ1-2; 7 bases match TRBD1. The CDR3 has 13 amino acids. V lost 5 bases and J lost 4; bases outside the gene matches: 4. Germline CDR1 SGHVS, CDR2 FQNEAQ. CDR3 coding DNA: TGTGCCAGCAGCCCAGGGACAGTCTATGGCTACACCTTC. Translating it yields CASSPGTVYGYTF.

The gene calls are TRBV11-1 and TRBJ2-3, with TRBD2 matching over 7 bases. V shed 9 bases and J 3 bases; nucleotides not matched to a gene: 3. The germline V gene has CDR1 SGHAT and CDR2 FQDESV (reference sequence). This CDR3 is 12 amino acids long. Here the CDR3 DNA reads TGTGCCAGTTGGGGGGGGACAGATACGCAGTATTTT. Amino acid sequence: CASWGGTDTQYF.

This clone was seen just once. V is TRBV11-2 and J is TRBJ1-1, with 7 bases identical to TRBD1. Germline CDR1 is SGHAT and CDR2 is FQNNGV. Trimming took 6 bases from V and 0 from J; bases not matched to a gene: 4. There are 14 residues in the CDR3. CDR3 bases: TGTGCCAGCAGACGGGGACAGTTGAACACTGAAGCTTTCTTT. Amino acids: CASRRGQLNTEAFF.

This sequence joins TRBV6-5 and TRBJ1-3, with a weak D call TRBD1 (5 bases). The length of the CDR3 is 12 residues. Germline CDR1 and CDR2: MNHEY and SVGAGI. CDR3: CAAGSSGNTIYF. The CDR3 nucleotides are TGTGCGGCAGGGAGCTCTGGAAACACCATATATTTT.

This clone was seen more than once but under ten times. V is TRBV13 and J is TRBJ1-1, with unresolved D. The CDR3 contains 12 residues. Germline V gene data show CDR1 as PRHDT and CDR2 as FYEKMQ (reference sequence). The germline V and J ends were trimmed by 2 bases and 1 base, with 2 bases remaining between them. The CDR3 spells CASSLWNTEAFF. The CDR3 bases are TGTGCCAGCAGCTTATGGAACACTGAAGCTTTCTTT. The entire variable domain, with the rest obtained from reference TRBV13 and TRBJ1-1, is as follows: AAGVIQSPRHLIKEKRETATLKCYPIPRHDTVYWYQQGPGQDPQFLISFYEKMQSDKGSIPDRFSAQQFSDYHSELNMSSLELGDSALYFCASSLWNTEAFFGQGTRLTVV.

The rearrangement joins TRBV4-1 to TRBJ2-7; the D gene is possibly TRBD2 (5 bases). Germline CDR1 MGHRA, CDR2 YSYEKL. V was trimmed by 1 base and J by 3 bases, leaving 13 bases between them. CDR3 length: 15 residues. CDR3 in DNA: TGCGCCAGCAGCCAAGCGGGTAGCGTTATCTACGAGCAGTACTTC. Amino acid sequence: CASSQAGSVIYEQYF.

The chain employs TRBV2 and TRBJ1-1; D is perhaps TRBD1 (5 bases). V lost 5 bases and J 2 bases, leaving 18 bases between the germline ends. Germline-derived CDR1 and CDR2 are SNHLY and FYNNEI. CDR3 length equals 16 residues. The CDR3 loop reads CASSHWGTGLNTEAFF. CDR3 DNA: TGTGCCAGCAGTCATTGGGGAACAGGTTTAAACACTGAAGCTTTCTTT.

The gene calls are TRBV19 and TRBJ2-2, with D possibly called TRBD1 or TRBD2 (5 bases each). Trimming shortened V by 0 bases and J by 6 bases, and 14 bases separated the two germline ends. The germline CDR1 and CDR2 sequences are LNHDA and SQIVND (reference sequence). The CDR3 is made up of 16 amino acids. CDR3 in DNA: TGTGCCAGTAGTATAGAACTAGGTGGGGACCCCGGGGAGCTGTTTTTT. It codes for CASSIELGGDPGELFF. The full variable domain, completed using reference TRBV19 and TRBJ2-2, is DGGITQSPKYLFRKEGQNVTLSCEQNLNHDAMYWYRQDPGQGLRLIYYSQIVNDFQKGDIAEGYSVSREKKESFPLTVTSAQKNPTAFYLCASSIELGGDPGELFFGEGSRLTVL.

This chain links TRBV11-2 with TRBJ2-7; D unresolved. Trimming stripped 5 bases from V and 0 bases from J, with 5 bases between. Germline-derived CDR1 and CDR2 are SGHAT and FQNNGV. The length of the CDR3 is 12 residues. Written as DNA, the CDR3 is TGTGCCAGCAGCGGCGACTCCTACGAGCAGTACTTC. Translated: CASSGDSYEQYF.

This sequence joins TRBV28 and TRBJ2-7, with D perhaps matching TRBD2 (6 bases). V lost 4 bases and J lost 2, with 18 bases in between. The CDR3 runs to 16 residues. The germline gives CDR1 MDHEN, CDR2 SYDVKM. The CDR3 loop is CASSSRDSDIPYEQYF. CDR3 DNA sequence: TGTGCCAGCAGTTCTCGGGACTCCGACATCCCCTACGAGCAGTACTTC.

The rearrangement joins TRBV28 to TRBJ2-1; D is possibly TRBD2 (6 bases). This CDR3 has 14 residues. Per germline, CDR1 MDHEN and CDR2 SYDVKM. Trimming removed 8 bases at V and 4 bases at J, with 15 bases between. The CDR3 sequence is CASRGSSAYNEQFF. The CDR3 DNA reads TGTGCCAGCCGGGGGTCTAGTGCGTACAATGAGCAGTTCTTC.

The J gene is TRBJ2-7, the V gene TRBV10-2; 7 bases align to TRBD2. Germline CDR1 is WSHSY and CDR2 is SAAADI. Germline trimming cut 4 bases from V and 3 bases from J; bases unmatched to any gene: 6. This CDR3 comprises 14 residues. CDR3 in amino acids: CASSVSGLDYEQYF. In DNA form, the CDR3 reads TGCGCCAGCAGTGTTAGCGGGTTAGACTACGAGCAGTACTTC.

This chain uses TRBV2 with TRBJ2-3; TRBD1 might be the D (5 bases). Trimming stripped 4 bases from V and 0 bases from J, with 14 bases between. CDR1 is SNHLY, CDR2 FYNNEI, per germline. This CDR3 has 16 amino acids. The chain's CDR3 is CASSVYRTTSTDTQYF. CDR3 sequence (DNA): TGTGCCAGCAGTGTTTACAGGACCACTAGCACAGATACGCAGTATTTT.

This clone occurred once. The chain uses TRBV6-5 and TRBJ1-2; weak D call: TRBD1 (5 bases). The CDR3 totals 12 residues. V shed 2 bases and J shed 8 bases, with 9 bases lying between them. Germline-derived CDR1 and CDR2 are MNHEY and SVGAGI. The CDR3 DNA reads as TGTGCCAGCAGTTACGGGGGGGAGGGCTACACCTTC. Protein sequence: CASSYGGEGYTF.

This chain links TRBV11-3 with TRBJ2-2, with 9 nucleotides matching TRBD2. The V segment lost 1 base and the J segment 6 bases; nucleotides outside the gene matches: 6. The CDR3 has 16 residues. Germline V CDR1 and CDR2: SGHNT, YENEEA. CDR3 residues: CASSLGVAGVSGELFF. The CDR3 nucleotides are TGTGCCAGCAGCTTAGGGGTAGCGGGAGTCTCCGGGGAGCTGTTTTTT.